This TCR beta chain originates from a study of T cell repertoires in cytomegalovirus infection. At the level of the study: CMV infection together with matching HLA type was indicated by public TCR beta signatures.

This CDR3 spans 14 amino acids. Germline assignment: CDR1 SGHDT and CDR2 YYEEEE. V lost 5 bases to trimming and J lost 7 bases, with 15 bases between them. MiXCR was run by TCRdb on the reads, yielding one entry per CDR3 protein. This repertoire shows roughly 500,000 distinct CDR3 sequences, 11% found once; its top ten account for 10%. This clonotype was detected ten times or more. The target antigen is unknown. General observations from the study: The cumulative frequency of public TCR beta families identified carriers of CMV plus the relevant HLA.

The chain employs TRBV5-6 and TRBJ2-2; tentative D call: TRBD2 (6 bases). Sequenced material: PBMCs. This clonotype was sampled from a human donor in good health (CMV status not recorded). Some clones in this sample may be carry-over from other donors' samples. This chain's CDR3 is CASRAGQGVGELFF. CDR3 in DNA: TGTGCCAGCAGGGCGGGGCAGGGCGTCGGGGAGCTGTTTTTT.